The 30 T cell receptor beta chains given below trace back to one sample, sequenced in a study of blood T cell repertoires in COVID-19. Sequencing used immunoSEQ multiplex PCR; TCRdb keeps in-frame clones, though not all of them. The top ten clones hold around 0.6% of a sample with fewer than 450,000 clones, about 92% of them seen once. The sequencing input was PBMCs or T cells enriched from blood (not recorded which). All receptors come from a young man who had recovered from COVID-19.

This clone was counted only a few times. The chain employs TRBV27 and TRBJ2-2; TRBD2 matches at 14 bases. CDR1 is MNHEY and CDR2 is SMNVEV in the germline V gene (reference sequence). V lost 5 bases and J lost 13; bases outside the gene matches: 12. This CDR3 spans 16 amino acids. The CDR3 nucleotides read TGTGCCAGCAGTCCCACAGGGACTAGCGGGAGCGAAGTGCTGTTTTTT. This sequence encodes CASSPTGTSGSEVLFF.

The V gene is TRBV10-3, the J gene TRBJ1-1; 7 bases agree with TRBD1. V gave up 4 bases and J gave up 2 bases; unmatched junction bases: 7. From germline, CDR1 is ENHRY and CDR2 SYGVKD. The length of the CDR3 is 15 residues. This CDR3 reads CAISGPTGTNTEAFF. The DNA for the CDR3 is TGTGCCATCAGTGGACCGACAGGGACCAACACTGAAGCTTTCTTT.

The chain has TRBV10-2 and TRBJ2-5; D possibly corresponds to TRBD1 (6 bases). Germline CDR1 is WSHSY and CDR2 is SAAADI. The V and J ends lost 2 bases and 7 bases respectively, with 17 bases between them. The CDR3 consists of 15 residues. The CDR3 DNA is TGCGCCAGCAGTGAGCAGGGGAGCACCCGAGGGACCCAGTACTTC. This gives the protein CASSEQGSTRGTQYF.

This clone appeared a single time. The rearrangement uses TRBV19 and TRBJ1-1; D gene unclear. Per germline, CDR1 LNHDA and CDR2 SQIVND (reference sequence). The CDR3 is made up of 13 amino acids. Trimming left V 3 bases short and J 5 bases short, with 10 bases between. CDR3 DNA sequence: TGTGCCAGTAGTATTTCCGATCGGACTGAAGCTTTCTTT. It specifies CASSISDRTEAFF. The variable domain in full, with the rest retrieved from reference TRBV19 and TRBJ1-1, is DGGITQSPKYLFRKEGQNVTLSCEQNLNHDAMYWYRQDPGQGLRLIYYSQIVNDFQKGDIAEGYSVSREKKESFPLTVTSAQKNPTAFYLCASSISDRTEAFFGQGTRLTVV.

This chain links TRBV27 with TRBJ1-4; 7 nucleotides match TRBD1. The ends lost 7 bases at V and 5 bases at J; junction bases unmatched: 22. CDR3 length: 19 amino acids. Germline loops: CDR1 MNHEY, CDR2 SMNVEV (reference sequence). Here the CDR3 DNA reads TGTGCCAGCAAGCCTCGTAAGACCGGGACAGCTACTAACAATGAAAAACTGTTTTTT. Translated, it gives CASKPRKTGTATNNEKLFF.

V is TRBV19 and J is TRBJ2-1; 15 bases align to TRBD2. Germline V gene lookup returns CDR1 LNHDA and CDR2 SQIVND (reference sequence). The trim removed 9 bases at V and 4 bases at J, leaving 4 bases unmatched. The CDR3 is 15 amino acids. CDR3 sequence reads: CASGLAGGYYNEQFF. The DNA for the CDR3 is TGTGCCAGCGGACTAGCGGGAGGGTATTACAATGAGCAGTTCTTC.

This chain uses TRBV19 with TRBJ1-5; no firm D call. The CDR3 loop spans 16 amino acids. Germline CDR1 LNHDA, CDR2 SQIVND (reference sequence). The V and J ends lost 3 bases and 1 base respectively, with 13 bases between them. Here the CDR3 DNA reads TGTGCCAGTAGTATGGGAGTCCCCAAAAGCAATCAGCCCCAGCATTTT. It translates to CASSMGVPKSNQPQHF.

V usage is TRBV5-4 and J usage is TRBJ1-1; 7 positions agree with TRBD1. J gave up 1 base and V 5 bases, and 5 bases lay outside the gene matches. This CDR3 contains 14 residues. Germline CDR1 reads SGHNT; CDR2 reads YYREEE (reference sequence). This chain's CDR3 is CASRTGEKNTEAFF. CDR3 sequence (DNA): TGTGCCAGCAGAACAGGGGAGAAGAACACTGAAGCTTTCTTT.

The chain links TRBV9 to TRBJ2-7, with TRBD2 matching over 7 bases. Germline V gene sequence: CDR1 SGDLS, CDR2 YYNGEE. The CDR3 runs 13 residues. Unmatched junction bases numbered 4, after V lost 4 bases and J lost 3 bases. CDR3 in amino acids: CASSKGLVYEQYF. For the CDR3, the DNA is TGTGCCAGCAGCAAAGGACTAGTCTACGAGCAGTACTTC.

This chain connects TRBV2 to TRBJ2-2; 9 bases match TRBD2. Germline-derived CDR1 and CDR2 are SNHLY and FYNNEI. J lost 0 bases, V lost 5 bases, and 1 base had no gene match. The CDR3 is 15 residues long. This CDR3 is CASSLAGANTGELFF. Written as DNA, the CDR3 is TGTGCCAGCAGTTTAGCGGGGGCGAACACCGGGGAGCTGTTTTTT.

The chain links TRBV6-5 to TRBJ1-6, with 9 bases identical to TRBD1. The CDR3 has 14 residues. The V and J ends lost 8 bases and 10 bases, in that order; junction bases with no gene match: 9. CDR1 and CDR2 (germline): MNHEY, SVGAGI. The chain's CDR3 is CASQEGQGASPLHF. Written as DNA, the CDR3 is TGTGCCAGCCAAGAGGGACAGGGTGCATCACCCCTCCACTTT.

This sequence joins TRBV3-1 (or the pseudogene TRBV3-2) and TRBJ2-5; D remains unclear. The CDR3 runs 14 residues. Looked up from germline, CDR1 is LGHDT and CDR2 is YNNKEL (reference sequence). V was trimmed by 3 bases and J by 5 bases, leaving 13 bases between them. The CDR3 protein is CASSHGPPGETQYF. CDR3 bases: TGTGCCAGCAGCCATGGCCCCCCCGGGGAGACCCAGTACTTC.

The chain has TRBV12-3 or TRBV12-4 and TRBJ1-1; D is unresolved. V lost 2 bases, J lost 3 bases, and 7 bases lay in between. The CDR3 runs to 13 residues. The CDR3 loop is CASSLRVDTEAFF. The CDR3 nucleotides are TGTGCCAGCAGTTTACGGGTTGACACTGAAGCTTTCTTT.

V usage is TRBV5-1 and J usage is TRBJ2-6; the D gene is possibly TRBD2 (5 bases). The CDR3 runs 14 residues. The ends were cut back, 9 bases at V and 4 bases at J, with 14 bases in the middle. Germline V gene lookup returns CDR1 SGHRS and CDR2 YFSETQ. As DNA, the CDR3 is TGCGCCACCGCTCGGGGAGCCGGGGCCAACGTCCTGACTTTC. This translates into CATARGAGANVLTF.

This chain connects TRBV19 to TRBJ1-6, with D hard to call. Germline CDR1 and CDR2: LNHDA and SQIVND (reference sequence). Trimming removed 7 bases at V and 7 bases at J, with 20 bases between. This CDR3 comprises 16 residues. This CDR3 is CASTPQVWAQNSPLHF. DNA of the CDR3: TGTGCCAGTACCCCGCAGGTCTGGGCTCAAAATTCACCCCTCCACTTT. Supplemented by reference TRBV19 and TRBJ1-6, the full variable domain reads DGGITQSPKYLFRKEGQNVTLSCEQNLNHDAMYWYRQDPGQGLRLIYYSQIVNDFQKGDIAEGYSVSREKKESFPLTVTSAQKNPTAFYLCASTPQVWAQNSPLHFGNGTRLTVT.

This chain uses TRBV6-2 or TRBV6-3 with TRBJ2-7, with TRBD2 matching 9 bases. The CDR3 is 15 amino acids. Losses at the gene ends were 5 bases for V and 2 bases for J; bases not matched to a gene: 7. From germline, CDR1 is MNHEY and CDR2 SVGEGT. The DNA for the CDR3 is TGTGCCAGCAGTGGACGCTCTAGCGGGACCTACGAGCAGTACTTC. This codes for CASSGRSSGTYEQYF.

This chain joins TRBV18 and TRBJ2-1, with D perhaps matching TRBD2 (5 bases). V dropped 2 bases and J dropped 9 bases, with 8 bases sitting between them. CDR1 and CDR2 (germline): KGHSH, LQKENI. The CDR3 runs to 12 residues. CDR3 loop: CASSPGESEQFF. The CDR3 bases are TGTGCCAGCTCACCAGGGGAGAGTGAGCAGTTCTTC.

The chain joins TRBV6-5 to TRBJ2-5; 7 bases match TRBD2. This CDR3 is 14 amino acids long. The germline V gene encodes CDR1 MNHEY and CDR2 SVGAGI. Losses at the gene ends were 8 bases for V and 9 bases for J; bases not matched to a gene: 15. This chain's CDR3 is CASLHRGGSPAQYF. The CDR3 coding sequence is TGTGCCAGCCTGCACCGGGGAGGGAGTCCGGCCCAGTACTTC.

V gene TRBV12-3 or TRBV12-4 combines with J gene TRBJ1-5; the D is unclear. This CDR3 is 11 amino acids long. With 6 bases removed from V and 9 bases from J, the gap between germline ends came to 9 bases. For the CDR3, the DNA is TGTGCCAGCAGCCAGGCGGGGCCCCAGCATTTT. Translated, it gives CASSQAGPQHF.

The J gene is TRBJ2-7, the V gene TRBV7-9; D perhaps matches TRBD2 (6 bases). Looked up from germline, CDR1 is SEHNR and CDR2 is FQNEAQ (reference sequence). The CDR3 has 12 amino acids. V was pared by 2 bases and J by 10 bases, with 12 bases between. CDR3 nucleotides: TGTGCCAGCAGCTTACCGGGACTGCGTCAGTACTTC. It specifies CASSLPGLRQYF.

This rearrangement joins TRBV6-2 or TRBV6-3 to TRBJ1-2; 8 positions match TRBD1. V lost 6 bases and J lost 0; bases outside the gene matches: 6. Germline V lookup: CDR1 MNHEY, CDR2 SVGEGT. CDR3 size: 15 residues. CDR3 sequence: CASSRGQVPNYGYTF. The CDR3 DNA reads TGTGCCAGCAGCAGGGGACAGGTCCCTAACTATGGCTACACCTTC.

This rearrangement joins TRBV20-1 to TRBJ2-4, with D possibly matching TRBD1 (5 bases). This CDR3 has 14 residues. Between the trimmed V and J ends, which lost 3 bases and 1 base, there was a span of 10 bases. Germline lookup yields CDR1 DFQATT and CDR2 SNEGSKA (reference sequence). CDR3 in DNA: TGCAGTGCTAGTTCAGGGTCGGCCAAAAACATTCAGTACTTC. Residues: CSASSGSAKNIQYF.

The rearrangement joins TRBV7-6 to TRBJ1-3; tentative D call: TRBD1 (6 bases). Germline-derived CDR1 and CDR2 are SGHVS and FNYEAQ. The length of the CDR3 is 15 residues. V dropped 1 base and J dropped 4 bases, with 11 bases sitting between them. CDR3 nucleotides: TGTGCCAGCAGCTTAGATTCCAGGGGAGGAAACACCATATATTTT. This gives the protein CASSLDSRGGNTIYF.

This chain connects TRBV9 to TRBJ1-2; D may be TRBD1 (5 bases). CDR1 SGDLS and CDR2 YYNGEE come from the germline V gene. This CDR3 contains 13 residues. The germline V and J ends were trimmed by 3 bases and 6 bases, with 12 bases remaining between them. The chain's CDR3 is CASSAGAAHGYTF. In DNA, the CDR3 is TGTGCCAGCAGCGCTGGGGCAGCCCATGGCTACACCTTC.

The chain links TRBV27 to TRBJ2-1; 10 bases match TRBD1. This CDR3 is built from 15 residues. Germline CDR1 MNHEY, CDR2 SMNVEV (reference sequence). After removal of 5 bases from V and 4 bases from J, the junction contained 5 bases not matched to a gene. The chain's CDR3 is CASSPSGQGYNEQFF. The CDR3 nucleotides read TGTGCCAGCAGTCCATCGGGACAGGGGTACAATGAGCAGTTCTTC.

The genes are TRBV27 and TRBJ1-2, with 12 positions matching TRBD1. The germline CDR1 and CDR2 sequences are MNHEY and SMNVEV (reference sequence). The trim removed 0 bases at V and 14 bases at J, leaving 7 bases unmatched. The CDR3 length is 14 residues. The CDR3 coding sequence is TGTGCCAGCAGTTTATCCGGGACAGGGGGCAACTGGACCTTC. It yields the protein CASSLSGTGGNWTF.

The chain couples TRBV28 to TRBJ1-3, with D hard to call. The V gene's germline CDR1 is MDHEN and CDR2 SYDVKM. CDR3 length equals 15 residues. The V gene lost 3 bases and the J gene lost 0 bases, with 9 bases spanning the gap. The CDR3 sequence: CASSFLSSSGNTIYF. The CDR3 nucleotides read TGTGCCAGCAGTTTTCTTTCGTCCTCTGGAAACACCATATATTTT.

The rearrangement joins TRBV9 to TRBJ1-6; a possible D gene is TRBD1 (6 bases). V lost 4 bases and J 7 bases, leaving 12 bases between the germline ends. Germline CDR1 and CDR2: SGDLS and YYNGEE. The CDR3 totals 14 residues. This chain's CDR3 is CASSPETGNSPLHF. In DNA form, the CDR3 reads TGTGCCAGCAGCCCAGAGACAGGCAATTCACCCCTCCACTTT.

The rearrangement joins TRBV2 to TRBJ1-2; 7 bases line up with TRBD1. This CDR3 contains 14 residues. Germline CDR1 reads SNHLY; CDR2 reads FYNNEI. The ends lost 7 bases at V and 7 bases at J; junction bases unmatched: 12. In nucleotides, the CDR3 is TGTGCCAGCATAGGGGGCAGGTTGGAGTCTGGCTACACCTTC. Protein sequence: CASIGGRLESGYTF.

V is TRBV11-2 and J is TRBJ1-5; maybe TRBD1 (6 bases). Per the germline V gene, CDR1 is SGHAT and CDR2 is FQNNGV. The ends were cut back, 5 bases at V and 3 bases at J, with 11 bases in the middle. This CDR3 region has 14 residues. DNA for the CDR3: TGTGCCAGCAGCCCGGACAGAGACAATCAGCCCCAGCATTTT. This codes for CASSPDRDNQPQHF.